A single sample gave rise to the 27 T cell receptor beta chains below, sequenced in a study of T cell responses to AZD1222 COVID-19 vaccine. Repertoires were generated with immunoSEQ multiplex PCR, while TCRdb's copy carries only in-frame clones and drops some. Here the sample spans 170,000 or so clones, roughly 91% being singletons. Source: peripheral blood, taken 28 days after the second dose of the MenACWY control vaccine. The source of these receptors is an adult who received the MenACWY meningococcal vaccine as a control.

The chain combines TRBV5-1 with TRBJ1-1; D gene uncertain. Germline assignment: CDR1 SGHRS and CDR2 YFSETQ. V was shortened by 7 bases and J by 0 bases, with 16 bases between the two germline ends. This CDR3 comprises 15 residues. The CDR3 here is CASAETGRLNTEAFF. As DNA, the CDR3 is TGCGCCAGCGCGGAAACCGGACGATTGAACACTGAAGCTTTCTTT.

This chain connects TRBV3-1 (or the pseudogene TRBV3-2) to TRBJ1-1, with D unclear. Germline V gene sequence: CDR1 LGHDT, CDR2 YNNKEL (reference sequence). The CDR3 contains 14 residues. Trimming stripped 1 base from V and 2 bases from J, with 8 bases between. The CDR3 reads CASSQVETNTEAFF. The DNA for the CDR3 is TGTGCCAGCAGCCAAGTGGAAACCAACACTGAAGCTTTCTTT.

The V call is TRBV24-1, the J call TRBJ1-3; weak D call: TRBD1 (5 bases). This CDR3 comprises 15 residues. Trimming pared 8 bases from V and 0 bases from J, leaving 13 bases between. Per germline, CDR1 KGHDR and CDR2 SFDVKD. As DNA, the CDR3 is TGTGCCACCATGGGGGGGTCCTACTCTGGAAACACCATATATTTT. Encoded protein: CATMGGSYSGNTIYF.

V is TRBV27 and J is TRBJ1-5, with D perhaps matching TRBD1 (5 bases). This CDR3 region has 14 residues. Per germline, CDR1 MNHEY and CDR2 SMNVEV (reference sequence). V was trimmed by 2 bases and J by 5 bases, leaving 10 bases between them. CDR3 in DNA: TGTGCCAGCAGTTTAAGGGACCGTTATCAGCCCCAGCATTTT. It encodes CASSLRDRYQPQHF.

CDR3 amino acids: CASSLGLAGGRETQYF. The CDR3 DNA sequence: TGTGCCAGCAGCCTGGGACTAGCGGGGGGACGAGAGACCCAGTACTTC. This chain connects TRBV7-6 to TRBJ2-5; the match to TRBD2 covers 15 bases. The V gene end was trimmed by 5 bases and the J gene end by 4 bases; junction bases not matched to a gene: 5. Germline CDR1 is SGHVS and CDR2 is FNYEAQ. This CDR3 is 16 amino acids long.

V and J are TRBV5-1 and TRBJ2-3; D is uncertain. CDR3 length: 15 residues. Germline V gene lookup returns CDR1 SGHRS and CDR2 YFSETQ. V was clipped by 5 bases and J by 0 bases, with 13 bases between them. The CDR3 region is CASSYSYASTDTQYF. CDR3 DNA sequence: TGCGCCAGCAGTTACAGTTACGCCAGCACAGATACGCAGTATTTT.

As concerns this clone: The sample carries other DNA sequences with the same CDR3. The chain carries TRBV28 and TRBJ1-5; D is unclear. Germline V gene lookup returns CDR1 MDHEN and CDR2 SYDVKM. V lost 5 bases, J lost 4 bases, and 6 bases lay in between. The CDR3 totals 12 residues. The CDR3 loop reads CASSPLNQPQHF. The CDR3 DNA is TGTGCCAGCAGTCCCCTGAATCAGCCCCAGCATTTT. Combining the CDR3 with reference TRBV28 and TRBJ1-5 gives the whole variable domain DVKVTQSSRYLVKRTGEKVFLECVQDMDHENMFWYRQDPGLGLRLIYFSYDVKMKEKGDIPEGYSVSREKKERFSLILESASTNQTSMYLCASSPLNQPQHFGDGTRLSIL.

The chain is built from TRBV6-5 and TRBJ2-7; D possibly corresponds to TRBD2 (6 bases). Per the germline V gene, CDR1 is MNHEY and CDR2 is SVGAGI. The CDR3 length is 14 residues. Trimming shortened V by 10 bases and J by 7 bases, and 23 bases separated the two germline ends. The CDR3 here is CATLTGRPLGEQYF. CDR3 in DNA: TGTGCCACCCTCACTGGGAGGCCCCTAGGAGAGCAGTACTTC.

The rearrangement links TRBV28 to TRBJ1-4, with unresolved D. Trimming cost V 6 bases and J 0 bases, with 11 bases left between them. This CDR3 comprises 15 residues. Germline assignment: CDR1 MDHEN and CDR2 SYDVKM. The CDR3: CASRPSGATNEKLFF. CDR3 sequence (DNA): TGTGCCAGCAGACCCTCAGGTGCAACTAATGAAAAACTGTTTTTT.

The chain couples TRBV18 to TRBJ2-1, with 8 bases identical to TRBD1. Germline V gene sequence: CDR1 KGHSH, CDR2 LQKENI. The CDR3 spans 13 residues. Trimming removed 3 bases from V and 7 bases from J; junction bases left unmatched: 2. CDR3: CASSPDRVNEQFF. CDR3 DNA sequence: TGTGCCAGCTCACCGGACAGGGTTAATGAGCAGTTCTTC.

The chain carries TRBV7-9 and TRBJ2-1; 16 nucleotides line up with TRBD2. This CDR3 has 18 residues. V lost 5 bases to trimming and J lost 4 bases; unmatched junction nucleotides: 8. Germline V gene sequence: CDR1 SEHNR, CDR2 FQNEAQ (reference sequence). CDR3 protein: CASSPGTSGGARYNEQFF. For the CDR3, the DNA is TGTGCCAGCAGCCCCGGGACTAGCGGGGGGGCTAGATACAATGAGCAGTTCTTC.

The chain combines TRBV6-5 with TRBJ1-4; D remains ambiguous. Trimming stripped 4 bases from V and 8 bases from J, with 8 bases between. Germline loops: CDR1 MNHEY, CDR2 SVGAGI. This CDR3 contains 12 residues. In DNA form, the CDR3 reads TGTGCCAGCAGTTCTAGGAGCGAAAAACTGTTTTTT. Translated: CASSSRSEKLFF.

The V gene is TRBV11-3, the J gene TRBJ2-7; D is perhaps TRBD2 (5 bases). This CDR3 spans 13 amino acids. V was cut by 4 bases and J by 4 bases, with 11 bases left in between. Germline V gives CDR1 SGHNT, CDR2 YENEEA. DNA for the CDR3: TGTGCCAGCAGCTCGAGGACGGGATACGAGCAGTACTTC. Amino acids: CASSSRTGYEQYF.

The chain is built from TRBV28 and TRBJ1-5, with 7 positions matching TRBD1. Germline values: CDR1 MDHEN, CDR2 SYDVKM. J lost 4 bases, V lost 7 bases, and 7 bases had no gene match. This CDR3 region has 14 residues. DNA of the CDR3: TGTGCCAGCACCCAAAGACAGGGTAATCAGCCCCAGCATTTT. Its translation: CASTQRQGNQPQHF.

The gene calls are TRBV2 and TRBJ1-5; D is possibly TRBD1 (6 bases). Trimming took 6 bases from V and 8 from J, leaving 20 bases between them. Germline V gene data show CDR1 as SNHLY and CDR2 as FYNNEI. CDR3 length: 15 amino acids. CDR3 in amino acids: CASRGGGARREPQHF. CDR3 in DNA: TGTGCCAGCAGGGGAGGGGGGGCACGCAGGGAGCCCCAGCATTTT. The complete variable domain, with remaining parts taken from reference TRBV2 and TRBJ1-5, reads EPEVTQTPSHQVTQMGQEVILRCVPISNHLYFYWYRQILGQKVEFLVSFYNNEISEKSEIFDDQFSVERPDGSNFTLKIRSTKLEDSAMYFCASRGGGARREPQHFGDGTRLSIL.

The chain carries TRBV3-1 (or the pseudogene TRBV3-2) and TRBJ1-4, with D possibly being TRBD1 (6 bases). V gave up 0 bases and J gave up 3 bases, with 11 bases separating them. This CDR3 comprises 16 residues. In germline, CDR1 is LGHDT, CDR2 YNNKEL (reference sequence). DNA for the CDR3: TGTGCCAGCAGCCAAGATTCGGGGGCGGCTAATGAAAAACTGTTTTTT. This sequence encodes CASSQDSGAANEKLFF.

This chain connects TRBV28 to TRBJ1-5; D is possibly TRBD1 (6 bases). The CDR3 loop spans 15 amino acids. Per germline, CDR1 MDHEN and CDR2 SYDVKM. V was clipped by 2 bases and J by 1 base, with 9 bases between them. The CDR3 sequence: CASSLGGASNQPQHF. The CDR3 DNA is TGTGCCAGCAGTTTAGGGGGGGCGAGCAATCAGCCCCAGCATTTT.

This chain connects TRBV5-1 to TRBJ2-1; D perhaps matches TRBD1 (7 bases). In germline, CDR1 is SGHRS, CDR2 YFSETQ. This CDR3 region has 15 residues. V lost 7 bases to trimming and J lost 1 base, with 15 bases between them. CDR3 residues: CASDQGDSSYNEQFF. In nucleotides, the CDR3 is TGCGCCAGCGACCAGGGGGACTCTTCCTACAATGAGCAGTTCTTC.

CDR3 DNA sequence: TGTGCCAGCAGTTTACATAGCAATCAGCCCCAGCATTTT. Translated, it gives CASSLHSNQPQHF. V is TRBV12-3 or TRBV12-4 and J is TRBJ1-5; no reliable D call. The CDR3 spans 13 residues. V was shortened by 2 bases and J by 0 bases, with 2 bases between the two germline ends.

J is TRBJ2-7 and V is TRBV7-2; TRBD1 or TRBD2 may be the D gene (5 bases each). CDR1 is SGHTA, CDR2 FQGNSA, per germline. The CDR3 covers 14 residues. Between the trimmed V and J ends, which lost 4 bases and 5 bases, there was a span of 15 bases. DNA for the CDR3: TGTGCCAGCAGCTCAGGGTGGACGGGGAACGAGCAGTACTTC. It yields the protein CASSSGWTGNEQYF.

The gene calls are TRBV6-5 and TRBJ2-5; 7 bases fit TRBD1. With V trimmed by 6 bases and J by 5 bases, 12 bases remained unmatched. The CDR3 extends over 15 amino acids. CDR1 and CDR2 (germline): MNHEY, SVGAGI. DNA of the CDR3: TGTGCCAGCAGACGGAACAACAGGGGTGGTGAGACCCAGTACTTC. Encoded protein: CASRRNNRGGETQYF.

V usage is TRBV5-1 and J usage is TRBJ2-2; D may be TRBD1 or TRBD2 (6 bases each). Looked up from germline, CDR1 is SGHRS and CDR2 is YFSETQ. Trimming stripped 4 bases from V and 5 bases from J, with 18 bases between. The CDR3 consists of 16 residues. The CDR3 DNA reads TGCGCCAGCAGCCCCATTTCTCTAGGGGGGACCGGGGAGCTGTTTTTT. Protein: CASSPISLGGTGELFF.

In DNA form, the CDR3 reads TGTGCCAGTAGTCTAGCCAGGGGAATAACTGAAGCTTTCTTT. It yields the protein CASSLARGITEAFF. The chain carries TRBV19 and TRBJ1-1, with D perhaps matching TRBD1 (6 bases). The V gene lost 5 bases and the J gene lost 5 bases, with 15 bases spanning the gap. This CDR3 comprises 14 residues. CDR1 LNHDA and CDR2 SQIVND come from the germline V gene (reference sequence).

The chain combines TRBV19 with TRBJ1-3, with TRBD1 matching over 7 bases. Germline V gene lookup returns CDR1 LNHDA and CDR2 SQIVND (reference sequence). This CDR3 is 16 amino acids long. J lost 0 bases, V lost 5 bases, and 7 bases had no gene match. The CDR3 bases are TGTGCCAGTAGTGTTACAGGGGCACCCTCTGGAAACACCATATATTTT. Amino acid sequence: CASSVTGAPSGNTIYF.

This chain's CDR3 is CASSRTEAFF. The DNA of the CDR3 is TGTGCCAGCAGCCGAACTGAAGCTTTCTTT. The chain combines TRBV3-1 (or the pseudogene TRBV3-2) with TRBJ1-1; D gene uncertain. Germline-derived CDR1 and CDR2 are LGHDT and YNNKEL (reference sequence). V lost 4 bases and J 5 bases, leaving 2 bases between the germline ends. The length of the CDR3 is 10 residues.

The chain links TRBV12-3 or TRBV12-4 to TRBJ2-7; no reliable D call. Trimming took off 6 bases at V and 4 bases at J, with 10 bases between the two ends. The CDR3 extends over 12 amino acids. The CDR3 coding sequence is TGTGCCAGCAGCAAAACTGGATACGAGCAGTACTTC. This gives the protein CASSKTGYEQYF.

This chain connects TRBV28 to TRBJ1-5; 9 bases align to TRBD1. V shed 6 bases, J shed 7 bases, and the junction held 7 bases outside the gene matches. The CDR3 runs to 14 residues. Per germline, CDR1 MDHEN and CDR2 SYDVKM. CDR3 nucleotide sequence: TGTGCCAGCAGGTTACAGGGGGCTGGCCAGCCCCAGCATTTT. It codes for CASRLQGAGQPQHF.